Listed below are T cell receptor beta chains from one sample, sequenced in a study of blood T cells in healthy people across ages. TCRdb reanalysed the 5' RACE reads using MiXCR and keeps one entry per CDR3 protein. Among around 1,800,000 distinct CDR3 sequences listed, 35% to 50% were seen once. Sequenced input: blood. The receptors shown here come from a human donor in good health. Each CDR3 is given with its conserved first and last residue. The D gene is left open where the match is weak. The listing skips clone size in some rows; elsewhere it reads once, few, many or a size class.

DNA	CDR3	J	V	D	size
TGCAGTGCTTTCCGGGATGGAATGAACACTGAAGCTTTCTTT	CSAFRDGMNTEAFF	TRBJ1-1	TRBV20-1	-	few
TGTGCCAGCAGTACCGACCTTTCCTACAATGAGCAGTTCTTC	CASSTDLSYNEQFF	TRBJ2-1	TRBV27	-	-
TGCAGTGCTGTCCCGGGACATTCAACTAATGAAAAACTGTTTTTT	CSAVPGHSTNEKLFF	TRBJ1-4	TRBV20-1	-	-
TGCAGCGTGGGTGACAGGCTTGGGGAGACCCAGTACTTC	CSVGDRLGETQYF	TRBJ2-5	TRBV29-1	-	-
TGTGCCAGCACCCTAATGGTAGCGGGGGCAGATACGCAGTATTTT	CASTLMVAGADTQYF	TRBJ2-3	TRBV11-2	TRBD2	few
TGCAGTGCTGCGGGACTGGGGCGGGGTTATGGGTTGTCCTACAATGAGCAGTTCTTC	CSAAGLGRGYGLSYNEQFF	TRBJ2-1	TRBV20-1	-	-
TGTGCCAGCAGTTATGCCGGGAGGGGGCGACCCTCCTACGAGCAGTACTTC	CASSYAGRGRPSYEQYF	TRBJ2-7	TRBV7-2	-	once
TGTGCCAGCGGCTTAGGGGGAACCGGCGCAGAGCAGTTCTTC	CASGLGGTGAEQFF	TRBJ2-1	TRBV7-2	-	-
TGTGCCAGCAGTTTAGCAGGGTTAGACGCTGAAGTTTTCTTT	CASSLAGLDAEVFF	TRBJ1-1	TRBV12-3/TRBV12-4	-	-
TGTGCCAGCAGTCTAGGGGGGGTGAAGCAGTTCTTC	CASSLGGVKQFF	TRBJ2-1	TRBV27	-	-
TGCAGCGTTGAGGGGATCGGAGCAGACTACGAGCAGTACTTC	CSVEGIGADYEQYF	TRBJ2-7	TRBV29-1	-	few
TGTGCCAGCAGCTCCAAAAAGGCCGCAGATACGCAGTATTTT	CASSSKKAADTQYF	TRBJ2-3	TRBV9	-	-
TGTGCCCAGACCGGGCCCCAGGACACTGAAGCTTTCTTT	CAQTGPQDTEAFF	TRBJ1-1	TRBV7-9	-	once
TGTGCCAGCAGTGAAGCAGGGTTCGGCTATGGCTACACCTTC	CASSEAGFGYGYTF	TRBJ1-2	TRBV2	-	-
TGTGCCAGCAGCCGAGGGGGGGCGCAGGATGGCTACACCTTC	CASSRGGAQDGYTF	TRBJ1-2	TRBV7-2	-	few
TGTGCCAGCAGGCAAGACAGGAGCTCCTACGAGCAGTACTTC	CASRQDRSSYEQYF	TRBJ2-7	TRBV6-5	-	many
TGTGCCAGTTCCTCGGACAATGAGCAGTACTTC	CASSSDNEQYF	TRBJ2-7	TRBV7-9	-	-
TGTGCCAGCAGCATAGAGACAGGACGAAACAATGAGCAGTTCTTC	CASSIETGRNNEQFF	TRBJ2-1	TRBV7-9	-	-
TGTGCCAGCAGTCCCGCCGGGACAGGGGGGCTCGGCTACACCTTC	CASSPAGTGGLGYTF	TRBJ1-2	TRBV12-3/TRBV12-4	TRBD1	few
TGTGCCAGCAGTTACTCCCCAGCTAACTATGGCTACACCTTC	CASSYSPANYGYTF	TRBJ1-2	TRBV6-5	-	many
TGCAGTGCTCAAAGGGGATTGGGGTACTACGAGCGGTACTTC	CSAQRGLGYYERYF	TRBJ2-5	TRBV20-1	-	-
TGTGCCAGCAGTCCGGGCCGAGCGGGGGCCAAAAACATTCAGTACTTC	CASSPGRAGAKNIQYF	TRBJ2-4	TRBV6-2/TRBV6-3	TRBD2	-
TGCGCCAGCAGCCTTAACCGGTTGGAGGAAGAAAAACTGTTTTTT	CASSLNRLEEEKLFF	TRBJ1-4	TRBV4-1	-	once
TGTGCCAGTAGTTTAAGGGACAGGGCAGGCGAGCAGTTCTTC	CASSLRDRAGEQFF	TRBJ2-1	TRBV28	TRBD1	-
TGTGCCAGCCCGCCGGGGCCGGGCAATCAGCCCCAGCATTTT	CASPPGPGNQPQHF	TRBJ1-5	TRBV7-9	-	-
TGTGCCAGCAGTTACGGGCAGGGCGTCTTCTCTAACTATGGCTACACCTTC	CASSYGQGVFSNYGYTF	TRBJ1-2	TRBV6-5	-	-
TGTGCCAGCAGCACCTCTCCGGGTAATTCACCCCTCCACTTT	CASSTSPGNSPLHF	TRBJ1-6	TRBV7-2	-	-
TGTGCCAGCAGTTCCCTACAGGGGGTCTATGGCTACACCTTC	CASSSLQGVYGYTF	TRBJ1-2	TRBV12-3/TRBV12-4	TRBD1	few
TGTGCCGGCAGCTTGGCCTCTACTAGATCCTACAATGAGCAGTTCTTC	CAGSLASTRSYNEQFF	TRBJ2-1	TRBV5-4	-	-
TGTGCCAGTATTCCCGGGACAGGTCCTACCTACGAGCAGTACTTC	CASIPGTGPTYEQYF	TRBJ2-7	TRBV27	TRBD1	-